This T cell receptor (beta chain) stems from a study of cytomegalovirus exposure and HLA in healthy donors. Primers included in the PCR were 60 Vbeta and 13 Jbeta primers. TCRdb's table, derived via immunoSEQ multiplex PCR, lists solely in-frame clones and lacks some. The sample shows under 110,000 clones, roughly 76% of them seen only once. Study-wide results and limits: Researchers counted 150 to 200 TCR beta chains as cytomegalovirus-associated. It was confirmed in vitro that three of the CMV-associated chains were specific for CMV antigens. Later analysis identified about 18,000 TCR beta sequences associated with HLA alleles, using a false discovery rate threshold of 0.05. Sequencing likely caused a cluster of highly shared sequence variants.

This clone was counted a few times. No antigen is known for it. The CDR3 has 17 amino acids. Germline loops: CDR1 MNHEY, CDR2 SMNVEV (reference sequence). V shed 5 bases and J 0 bases; nucleotides not matched to a gene: 3. The receptor's source is a man aged 35 to 55 in good health and CMV-seronegative. Sequencing used PBMCs. The V call is TRBV27, the J call TRBJ2-1; the match to TRBD2 covers 14 bases. The CDR3 nucleotides read TGTGCCAGCAGTCCCGGGACTAGCGGGGGCTCCTACAATGAGCAGTTCTTC. It specifies CASSPGTSGGSYNEQFF.